The T cell receptor (beta chain) under discussion was sequenced for a study of T-cell reconstitution after alpha-beta-depleted transplantation in children. Overall study findings and caveats: Certain patients had high TCRbeta diversity at day 60, and it came from recipient T cells and thymic progenitors that survived. After one year, T-cell counts and TCRbeta diversity mostly came from new T cells.

This sample's TCRbeta library carried unique molecular identifier barcodes. TCRdb processed the PCR reads anew with MiXCR; each CDR3 protein has one entry. The repertoire consists of some 300,000 distinct CDR3 sequences, with over 7.5% occurring once and the leading ten covering 9.1%. CDR1 is LGHNA, CDR2 YNFKEQ, per germline. The length of the CDR3 is 18 residues. Trimming pared 0 bases from V and 0 bases from J, leaving 16 bases between. The sample holds many counts of this clonotype. Antigen: not known. Sequencing used peripheral blood, obtained 360 days after TCRalphabeta/CD19-depleted stem cell transplant. The chain carries TRBV4-2 and TRBJ2-3; D gene ambiguous. This TCR was recovered from a female patient between 2 and 15 years old who had a stem cell transplant for Fanconi anemia, so the T cells may come from the graft donor. Here the CDR3 DNA reads TGTGCCAGCAGCCAAGAAGGACGAGACAAGTCTAGCACAGATACGCAGTATTTT. Amino acids: CASSQEGRDKSSTDTQYF.